These 19 T cell receptor beta chains came from one sample sequenced in a study of immune cell composition in non-small cell lung cancer. The normal lung sample lay at least 3 cm, and maximally far, from the tumour. TCRdb's copy holds only in-frame clones and misses some; the assay was immunoSEQ multiplex PCR. The sample lists some 4,000 clones, more than 60% occurring once. Source material: non-adjacent lung tissue. These receptors were taken from a human donor with non-small cell lung cancer.

A word on this clone: It is likely a read error: a sequence one base away is far more abundant. V gene TRBV5-2 combines with J gene TRBJ2-3; the table's D call TRBD2 went unverified against the DNA. TRBV5-2 is a documented pseudogene. CDR3 length equals 17 residues. The CDR3 spells CASSLGRAGAVTDTQYF. The CDR3 DNA reads TGTGCCAGCAGCCTCGGCAGAGCGGGAGCCGTCACAGATACGCAGTATTTT.

This clone occurred once. The rearrangement links TRBV19 to TRBJ2-6; 8 bases line up with TRBD1. The V and J ends lost 3 bases and 1 base, in that order; junction bases with no gene match: 11. The V gene's germline CDR1 is LNHDA and CDR2 SQIVND (reference sequence). CDR3 length equals 19 residues. CDR3 sequence reads: CASSMEEAQGASGANVLTF. CDR3 bases: TGTGCCAGTAGTATGGAGGAGGCTCAGGGGGCGTCTGGGGCCAACGTCCTGACTTTC.

J is TRBJ2-7 and V is TRBV19; 7 bases map to TRBD2. The V segment lost 4 bases and the J segment 0 bases; nucleotides outside the gene matches: 3. Looked up from germline, CDR1 is LNHDA and CDR2 is SQIVND (reference sequence). The CDR3 sequence is 14 residues long. The CDR3 region is CASSNRLASYEQYF. DNA of the CDR3: TGTGCCAGTAGTAACCGACTAGCCTCCTACGAGCAGTACTTC.

This clone has more than one count but fewer than ten. The chain combines TRBV29-1 with TRBJ2-1, with D unclear. Germline V gene data show CDR1 as SQVTM and CDR2 as ANQGSEA. This CDR3 comprises 11 residues. Trimming removed 1 base from V and 12 bases from J, with 10 bases in between. The CDR3 DNA reads as TGCAGCGTTGAAGCGGAGACCGGGCAGTTCTTC. Protein sequence: CSVEAETGQFF.

This clone has only a few counts. V gene TRBV28 combines with J gene TRBJ2-1; TRBD2 is a possible D gene (7 bases). In germline, CDR1 is MDHEN, CDR2 SYDVKM. With 3 bases removed from V and 3 bases from J, the gap between germline ends came to 18 bases. CDR3 length: 17 residues. The CDR3 sequence is CASSFNFKRGHYNEQFF. The CDR3, as DNA: TGTGCCAGCAGTTTTAACTTCAAGCGGGGACACTACAATGAGCAGTTCTTC.

The V call is TRBV19, the J call TRBJ1-1, with D possibly TRBD1 on 5 matching bases. V shed 6 bases and J shed 4 bases, with 18 bases lying between them. Germline CDR1 is LNHDA and CDR2 is SQIVND (reference sequence). This CDR3 is 15 amino acids long. For the CDR3, the DNA is TGTGCCAGTAGGAGGACCAGGGCCGGTGGCACTGAAGCTTTCTTT. Translating it yields CASRRTRAGGTEAFF.

The chain joins TRBV18 to TRBJ2-3, with TRBD2 as a possible D gene (5 bases). Germline V CDR1 and CDR2: KGHSH, LQKENI. V lost 5 bases and J 0 bases, leaving 15 bases between the germline ends. The CDR3 loop spans 16 amino acids. The CDR3 DNA reads as TGTGCCAGCTCAGGCGGGCGCGGTACTAGCACAGATACGCAGTATTTT. Its translation: CASSGGRGTSTDTQYF. The full variable domain, rest sourced from reference TRBV18 and TRBJ2-3, is NAGVMQNPRHLVRRRGQEARLRCSPMKGHSHVYWYRQLPEEGLKFMVYLQKENIIDESGMPKERFSAEFPKEGPSILRIQQVVRGDSAAYFCASSGGRGTSTDTQYFGPGTRLTVL.

In its sample, this clone ranks as large. The junction departs from the called germline gene at one end, perhaps through a read error. The chain uses TRBV2 and TRBJ2-7; D is unclear. CDR3 length: 12 residues. The germline V gene has CDR1 SNHLY and CDR2 FYNNEI. For the CDR3, the DNA is TGTGCCAGCACTAGAACCTCCTCCGAGCAGTACTTC. Translation: CASTRTSSEQYF.

This clone was seen more than once but under ten times. The chain recombines TRBV2 with TRBJ1-4, with TRBD1 as a possible D gene (6 bases). The germline V gene has CDR1 SNHLY and CDR2 FYNNEI. V shed 10 bases and J shed 7 bases, with 13 bases lying between them. The CDR3 extends over 12 amino acids. The DNA for the CDR3 is TGTGCCATCCGGGACACGGGTGAAAAACTGTTTTTT. It encodes CAIRDTGEKLFF. Complete variable domain (other parts from reference TRBV2 and TRBJ1-4): EPEVTQTPSHQVTQMGQEVILRCVPISNHLYFYWYRQILGQKVEFLVSFYNNEISEKSEIFDDQFSVERPDGSNFTLKIRSTKLEDSAMYFCAIRDTGEKLFFGSGTQLSVL.

V usage is TRBV2 and J usage is TRBJ1-6, with D perhaps matching TRBD1 (6 bases). The CDR3 extends over 16 amino acids. The V end lost 9 bases, the J end lost 5 bases, and 20 bases lay between the germline ends. Germline V gives CDR1 SNHLY, CDR2 FYNNEI. The chain's CDR3 is CARRLQSGVHNSPLHF. CDR3 DNA: TGTGCCAGAAGGCTCCAGTCAGGGGTCCATAATTCACCCCTCCACTTT.

The chain's CDR3 is CASSLALNTEAFF. Written as DNA, the CDR3 is TGTGCCAGCAGCTTAGCTCTGAACACTGAAGCTTTCTTT. The chain joins TRBV11-2 to TRBJ1-1; D is uncertain. The CDR3 spans 13 residues. The V end lost 1 base, the J end lost 0 bases, and 3 bases lay between the germline ends. Germline CDR1 and CDR2: SGHAT and FQNNGV. The full variable domain, rest sourced from reference TRBV11-2 and TRBJ1-1, is EAGVAQSPRYKIIEKRQSVAFWCNPISGHATLYWYQQILGQGPKLLIQFQNNGVVDDSQLPKDRFSAERLKGVDSTLKIQPAKLEDSAVYLCASSLALNTEAFFGQGTRLTVV.

CDR3 in DNA: TGCGCCAGCAGCTCCCTGGGACAGGGGAACACTGAAGCTTTCTTT. Translating gives CASSSLGQGNTEAFF. The V call is TRBV5-1, the J call TRBJ1-1; 9 nucleotides agree with TRBD1. This CDR3 is 15 amino acids long. V was clipped by 3 bases and J by 1 base; unmatched bases: 4. Germline CDR1 SGHRS, CDR2 YFSETQ.

The CDR3 loop reads CASSVTGLAGRETQYF. The CDR3, as DNA: TGTGCCAGCAGCGTCACGGGACTAGCGGGACGAGAGACCCAGTACTTC. This chain links TRBV9 with TRBJ2-5, with TRBD2 matching over 13 bases. V lost 2 bases, J lost 4 bases, and 5 bases stayed unmatched. Germline V gives CDR1 SGDLS, CDR2 YYNGEE. The CDR3 is made up of 16 amino acids.

J is TRBJ2-5 and V is TRBV6-5; D is ambiguous. The CDR3 sequence is 13 residues long. Germline V gives CDR1 MNHEY, CDR2 SVGAGI. V lost 3 bases and J lost 2, with 7 bases in between. The CDR3 protein is CASSYAEQETQYF. CDR3 sequence (DNA): TGTGCCAGCAGTTATGCGGAGCAAGAGACCCAGTACTTC.

This clone was detected once. The V call is TRBV10-3, the J call TRBJ2-6; 10 bases line up with TRBD2. CDR1 is ENHRY, CDR2 SYGVKD, per germline. The V segment lost 6 bases and the J segment 0 bases; nucleotides outside the gene matches: 5. CDR3 size: 17 residues. The CDR3 nucleotides read TGTGCCATCAGCCCGGGACTAGCGAGCTCTGGGGCCAACGTCCTGACTTTC. The encoded protein is CAISPGLASSGANVLTF.

This chain connects TRBV6-5 to TRBJ2-1; 9 bases align to TRBD2. V lost 7 bases to trimming and J lost 8 bases; unmatched junction nucleotides: 9. This CDR3 comprises 14 residues. Germline V CDR1 and CDR2: MNHEY, SVGAGI. The CDR3 loop is CASTGGREGDEQFF. The CDR3 DNA follows: TGTGCCAGCACTGGCGGGAGGGAGGGAGATGAGCAGTTCTTC.

This CDR3 is CASSPLTSGSTDTQYF. The CDR3 coding sequence is TGTGCCAGCAGCCCACTGACTAGCGGGAGCACAGATACGCAGTATTTT. This rearrangement joins TRBV9 to TRBJ2-3; 10 nucleotides match TRBD2. J gave up 0 bases and V 4 bases, and 5 bases lay outside the gene matches. CDR1 SGDLS and CDR2 YYNGEE come from the germline V gene. The CDR3 has 16 amino acids. The variable domain in full, completed from reference TRBV9 and TRBJ2-3, reads DSGVTQTPKHLITATGQRVTLRCSPRSGDLSVYWYQQSLDQGLQFLIQYYNGEERAKGNILERFSAQQFPDLHSELNLSSLELGDSALYFCASSPLTSGSTDTQYFGPGTRLTVL.

This rearrangement joins TRBV6-6 to TRBJ2-2, with 7 bases lining up with TRBD2. Germline-derived CDR1 and CDR2 are MNHNY and SVGAGI (reference sequence). V was clipped by 4 bases and J by 6 bases; unmatched bases: 5. This CDR3 is built from 14 residues. In DNA form, the CDR3 reads TGTGCCAGCAGTTTTCAAACTAGCGCCGGGGAGCTGTTTTTT. Translation: CASSFQTSAGELFF.

The chain links TRBV7-6 to TRBJ1-6, with D unclear. The V gene lost 1 base and the J gene lost 6 bases, with 19 bases spanning the gap. In germline, CDR1 is SGHVS, CDR2 FNYEAQ. This CDR3 is built from 18 residues. The CDR3 coding sequence is TGTGCCAGCAGCTTAGATATCCCGACGGGGAGCCTTAATTCACCCCTCCACTTT. Encoded protein: CASSLDIPTGSLNSPLHF.